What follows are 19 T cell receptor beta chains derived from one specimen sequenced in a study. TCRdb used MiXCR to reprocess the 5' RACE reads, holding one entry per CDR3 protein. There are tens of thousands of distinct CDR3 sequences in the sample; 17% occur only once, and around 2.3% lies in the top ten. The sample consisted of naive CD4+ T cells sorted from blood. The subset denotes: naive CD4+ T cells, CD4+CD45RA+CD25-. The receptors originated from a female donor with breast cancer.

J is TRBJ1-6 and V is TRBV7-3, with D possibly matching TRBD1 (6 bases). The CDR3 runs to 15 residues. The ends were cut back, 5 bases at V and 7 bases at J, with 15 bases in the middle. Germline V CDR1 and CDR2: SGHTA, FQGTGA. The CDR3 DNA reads TGTGCCAGCAGCCCCCAAGGGGGGGGCAATTCACCCCTCCACTTT. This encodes CASSPQGGGNSPLHF.

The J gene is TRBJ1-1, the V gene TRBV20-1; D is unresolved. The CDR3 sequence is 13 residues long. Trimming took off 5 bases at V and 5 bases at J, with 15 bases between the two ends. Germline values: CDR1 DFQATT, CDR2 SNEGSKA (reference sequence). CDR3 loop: CSAGPTSLTEAFF. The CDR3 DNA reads TGCAGTGCTGGTCCTACTTCTCTAACTGAAGCTTTCTTT.

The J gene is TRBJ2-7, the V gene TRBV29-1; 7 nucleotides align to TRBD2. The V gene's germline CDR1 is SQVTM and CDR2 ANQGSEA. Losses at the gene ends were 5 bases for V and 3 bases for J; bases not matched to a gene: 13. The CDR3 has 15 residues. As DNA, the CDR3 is TGCAGCGTTCTGCGGTTGCGGGGGAGAGACTACGAGCAGTACTTC. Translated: CSVLRLRGRDYEQYF.

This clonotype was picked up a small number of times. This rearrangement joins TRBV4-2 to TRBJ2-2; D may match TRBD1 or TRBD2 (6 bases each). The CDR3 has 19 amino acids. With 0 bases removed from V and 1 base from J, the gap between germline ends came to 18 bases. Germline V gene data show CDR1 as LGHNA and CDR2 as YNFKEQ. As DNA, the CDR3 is TGTGCCAGCAGCCAAGATACGTATGGGGGGACAAAGAACACCGGGGAGCTGTTTTTT. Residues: CASSQDTYGGTKNTGELFF.

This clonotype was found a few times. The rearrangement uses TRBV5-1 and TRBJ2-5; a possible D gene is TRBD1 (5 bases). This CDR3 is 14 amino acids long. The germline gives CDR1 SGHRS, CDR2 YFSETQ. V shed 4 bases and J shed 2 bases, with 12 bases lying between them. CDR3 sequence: CASSPDSWQETQYF. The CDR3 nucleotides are TGCGCCAGCAGCCCAGACAGTTGGCAAGAGACCCAGTACTTC.

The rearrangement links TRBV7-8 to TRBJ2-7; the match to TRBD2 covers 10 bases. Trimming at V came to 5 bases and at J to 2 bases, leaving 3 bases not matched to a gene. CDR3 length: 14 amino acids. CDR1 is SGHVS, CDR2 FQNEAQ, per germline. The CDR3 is CASSEREGTYEQYF. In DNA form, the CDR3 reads TGTGCCAGCAGCGAGCGGGAGGGAACCTACGAGCAGTACTTC.

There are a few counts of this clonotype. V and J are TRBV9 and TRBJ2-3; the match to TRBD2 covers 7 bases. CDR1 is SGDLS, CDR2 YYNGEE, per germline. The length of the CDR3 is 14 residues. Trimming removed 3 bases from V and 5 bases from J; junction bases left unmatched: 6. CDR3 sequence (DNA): TGTGCCAGCAGCGCCTGGACTAGAAGAGATACGCAGTATTTT. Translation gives CASSAWTRRDTQYF.

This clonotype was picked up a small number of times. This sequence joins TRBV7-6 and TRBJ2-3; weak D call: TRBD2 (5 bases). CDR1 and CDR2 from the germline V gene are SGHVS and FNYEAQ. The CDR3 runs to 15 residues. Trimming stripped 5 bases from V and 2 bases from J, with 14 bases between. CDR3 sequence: CASSPFEGNTDTQYF. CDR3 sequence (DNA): TGTGCCAGCAGCCCGTTTGAGGGAAACACAGATACGCAGTATTTT.

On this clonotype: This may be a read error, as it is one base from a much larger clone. CDR3 bases: TGTGCCAGCAGCTTAGGGAAGAAAGAGACCCAGTACTTC. Protein product: CASSLGKKETQYF. This sequence joins TRBV7-9 and TRBJ2-5; D is unclear. V was shortened by 1 base and J by 3 bases, with 6 bases between the two germline ends. This CDR3 comprises 13 residues. CDR1 is SEHNR and CDR2 is FQNEAQ in the germline V gene (reference sequence).

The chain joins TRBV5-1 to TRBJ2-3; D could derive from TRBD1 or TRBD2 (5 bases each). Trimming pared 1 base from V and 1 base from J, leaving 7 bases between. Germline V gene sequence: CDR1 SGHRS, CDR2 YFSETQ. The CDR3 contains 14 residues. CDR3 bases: TGCGCCAGCAGCTTGTTGGGGGGCACAGATACGCAGTATTTT. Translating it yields CASSLLGGTDTQYF.

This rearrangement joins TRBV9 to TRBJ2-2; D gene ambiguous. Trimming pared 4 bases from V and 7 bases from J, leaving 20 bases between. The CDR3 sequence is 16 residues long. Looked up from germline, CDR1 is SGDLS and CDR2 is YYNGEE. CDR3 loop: CASSPYVGSTGGELFF. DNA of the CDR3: TGTGCCAGCAGCCCCTATGTAGGCAGTACCGGCGGGGAGCTGTTTTTT.

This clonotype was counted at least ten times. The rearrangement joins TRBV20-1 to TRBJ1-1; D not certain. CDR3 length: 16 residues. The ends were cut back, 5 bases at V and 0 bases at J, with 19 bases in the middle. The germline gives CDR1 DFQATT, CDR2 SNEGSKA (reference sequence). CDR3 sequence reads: CSAAPTKWPLNTEAFF. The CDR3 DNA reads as TGCAGTGCTGCCCCAACCAAGTGGCCCCTGAACACTGAAGCTTTCTTT.

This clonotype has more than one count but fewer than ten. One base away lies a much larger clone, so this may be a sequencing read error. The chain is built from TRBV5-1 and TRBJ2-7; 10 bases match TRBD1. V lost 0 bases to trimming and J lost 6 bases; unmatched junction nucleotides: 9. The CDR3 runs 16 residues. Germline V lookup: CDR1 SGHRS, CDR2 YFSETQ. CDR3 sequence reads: CASSLDPGTGVCEQYF. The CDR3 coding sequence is TGCGCCAGCAGCTTGGACCCCGGGACAGGGGTCTGCGAGCAGTACTTC.

CDR3 bases: TGTGCCAGCAGCGCAGCGGTATCGGGAAACACCATATATTTT. Translation: CASSAAVSGNTIYF. The J gene is TRBJ1-3, the V gene TRBV9, with D uncertain. The CDR3 spans 14 residues. The ends were cut back, 3 bases at V and 4 bases at J, with 11 bases in the middle. Germline loops: CDR1 SGDLS, CDR2 YYNGEE.

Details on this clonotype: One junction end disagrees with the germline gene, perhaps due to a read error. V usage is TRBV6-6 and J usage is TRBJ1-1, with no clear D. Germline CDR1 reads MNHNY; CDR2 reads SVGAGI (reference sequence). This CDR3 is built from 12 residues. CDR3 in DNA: TGTGCCAGCACCCCCCTGCGGGGTAAAGCTTGCTTT. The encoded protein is CASTPLRGKACF.

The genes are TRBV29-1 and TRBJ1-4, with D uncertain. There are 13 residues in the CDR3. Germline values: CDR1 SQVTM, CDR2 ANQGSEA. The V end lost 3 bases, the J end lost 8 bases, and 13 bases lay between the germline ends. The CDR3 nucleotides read TGCAGCGTTGACGTTCTCCGAGGGGAAAAACTGTTTTTT. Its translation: CSVDVLRGEKLFF.

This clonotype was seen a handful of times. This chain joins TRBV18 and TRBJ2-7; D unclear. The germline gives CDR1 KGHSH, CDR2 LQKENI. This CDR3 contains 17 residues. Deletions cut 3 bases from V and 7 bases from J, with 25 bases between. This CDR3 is CASSPPFITSVDGEQYF. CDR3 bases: TGTGCCAGCTCACCGCCCTTCATCACGAGCGTGGACGGGGAGCAGTACTTC.

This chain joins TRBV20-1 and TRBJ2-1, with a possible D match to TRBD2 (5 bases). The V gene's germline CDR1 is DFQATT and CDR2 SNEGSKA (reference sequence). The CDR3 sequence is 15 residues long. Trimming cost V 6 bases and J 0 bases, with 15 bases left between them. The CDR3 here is CSARGGRSSYNEQFF. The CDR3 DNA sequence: TGCAGTGCCCGCGGAGGTCGAAGCTCCTACAATGAGCAGTTCTTC.

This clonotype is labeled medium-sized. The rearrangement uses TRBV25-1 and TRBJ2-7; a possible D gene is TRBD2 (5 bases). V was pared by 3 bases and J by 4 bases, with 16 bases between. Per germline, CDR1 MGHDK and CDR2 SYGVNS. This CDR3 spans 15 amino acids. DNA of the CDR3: TGTGCCAGCAGTGACCCCCGGGGTCGGGTATACGAGCAGTACTTC. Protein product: CASSDPRGRVYEQYF.